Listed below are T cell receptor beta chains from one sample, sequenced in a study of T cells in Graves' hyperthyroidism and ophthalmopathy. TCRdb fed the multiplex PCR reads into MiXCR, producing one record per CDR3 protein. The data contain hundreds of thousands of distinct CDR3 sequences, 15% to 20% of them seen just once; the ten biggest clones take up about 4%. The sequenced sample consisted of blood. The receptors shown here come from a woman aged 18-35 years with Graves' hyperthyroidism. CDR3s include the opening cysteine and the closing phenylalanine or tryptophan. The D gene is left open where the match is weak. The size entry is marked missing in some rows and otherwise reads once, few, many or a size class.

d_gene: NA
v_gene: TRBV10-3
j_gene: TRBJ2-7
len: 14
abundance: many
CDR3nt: TGTGCCATCAGTGACTCCCCCCCCAGCTACGAGCAGTACTTC
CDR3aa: CAISDSPPSYEQYF

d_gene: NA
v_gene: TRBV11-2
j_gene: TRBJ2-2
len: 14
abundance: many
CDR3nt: TGTGCCAGCAGCTACATCGGAGGGTCCGGGGAGCTGTTTTTT
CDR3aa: CASSYIGGSGELFF

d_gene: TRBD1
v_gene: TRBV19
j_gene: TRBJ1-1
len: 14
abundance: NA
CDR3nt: TGTGCCAGTAGGGGACAGGGGGTACTCACTGAAGCTTTCTTT
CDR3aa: CASRGQGVLTEAFF

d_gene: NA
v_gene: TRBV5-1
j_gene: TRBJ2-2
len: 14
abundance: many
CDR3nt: TGCGCCAGCAGCTTGACAGACGGGGCCGGGGAGCTGTTTTTT
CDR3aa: CASSLTDGAGELFF

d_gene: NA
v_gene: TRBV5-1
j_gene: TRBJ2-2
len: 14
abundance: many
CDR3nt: TGCGCCAGCAGGGCCGACGGCTACGGGGGGGAGCTGTTTTTT
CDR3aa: CASRADGYGGELFF

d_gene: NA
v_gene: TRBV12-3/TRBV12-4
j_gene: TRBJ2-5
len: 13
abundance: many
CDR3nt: TGTGCCAGCAGTTTAGGGATGGAAGAGACCCAGTACTTC
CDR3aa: CASSLGMEETQYF

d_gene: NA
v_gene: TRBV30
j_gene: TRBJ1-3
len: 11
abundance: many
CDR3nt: TGTGCCTCCCAGGTTGGAAACACCATATATTTT
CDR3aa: CASQVGNTIYF

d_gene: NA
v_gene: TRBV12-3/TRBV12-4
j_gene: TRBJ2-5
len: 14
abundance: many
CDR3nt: TGTGCCAGCAGTCACGACAGGTCACGAGAGACCCAGTACTTC
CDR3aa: CASSHDRSRETQYF

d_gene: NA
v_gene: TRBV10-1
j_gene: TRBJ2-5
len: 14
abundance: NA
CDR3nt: TGCGCCAGCAGTGAATCTACTATCCAAGAGACCCAGTACTTC
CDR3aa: CASSESTIQETQYF

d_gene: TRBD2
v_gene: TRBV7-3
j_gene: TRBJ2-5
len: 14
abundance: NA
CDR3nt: TGTGCCAGCAGCACGACTAGCGGGATAAAGACCCAGTACTTC
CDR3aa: CASSTTSGIKTQYF

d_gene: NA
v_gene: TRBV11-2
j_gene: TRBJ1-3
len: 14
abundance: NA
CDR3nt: TGTGCCAGCAGCCCCCAGGTCACTGGAAACACCATATATTTT
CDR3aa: CASSPQVTGNTIYF

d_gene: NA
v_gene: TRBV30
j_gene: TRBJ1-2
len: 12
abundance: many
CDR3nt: TGTGCCTGGAGTGTCAGTGCCTATGGCTACACCTTC
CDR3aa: CAWSVSAYGYTF

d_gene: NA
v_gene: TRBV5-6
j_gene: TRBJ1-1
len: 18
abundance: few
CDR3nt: TGTGCCAGCAGCTTAAGAAAACACCAACCCCGTGAGAACACTGAAGCTTTCTTT
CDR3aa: CASSLRKHQPRENTEAFF

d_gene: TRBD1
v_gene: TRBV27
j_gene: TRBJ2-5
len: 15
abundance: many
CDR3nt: TGTGCCAGCTCGATTCGACAGGGTGCGGTAGAGACCCAGTACTTC
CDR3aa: CASSIRQGAVETQYF

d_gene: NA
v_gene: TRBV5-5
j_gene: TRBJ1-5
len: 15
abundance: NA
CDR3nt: TGTGCCAGCAGCCCCGGGGGAGGGGCAAATCAGCCCCAGCATTTT
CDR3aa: CASSPGGGANQPQHF

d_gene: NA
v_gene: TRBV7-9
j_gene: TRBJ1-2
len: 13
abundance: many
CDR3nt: TGTGCCAGCAGCTTAAAGCAGGGTGATGGCTACACCTTC
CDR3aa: CASSLKQGDGYTF